This passage covers 11 T cell receptor beta chains from one sample sequenced in a study of T cell responses to AZD1222 COVID-19 vaccine. Profiled with immunoSEQ multiplex PCR; TCRdb holds only in-frame clones, not every one. The table records about 100,000 clones, roughly 89% of them present only once. The sample was peripheral blood, taken on day 0 of AZD1222 vaccination. The receptors come from an adult in good health.

The chain joins TRBV2 to TRBJ2-7; D call uncertain. CDR1 and CDR2 from the germline V gene are SNHLY and FYNNEI. This CDR3 is built from 13 residues. V was cut by 6 bases and J by 2 bases, with 11 bases left in between. CDR3 nucleotides: TGTGCCAGCAGGGTGCGGCTAACCTACGAGCAGTACTTC. Protein: CASRVRLTYEQYF.

This clone was observed a handful of times. This chain uses TRBV2 with TRBJ1-2; D unclear. There are 13 residues in the CDR3. Trimming stripped 4 bases from V and 4 bases from J, with 10 bases between. Germline assignment: CDR1 SNHLY and CDR2 FYNNEI. The CDR3 protein is CASSVTEGYGYTF. CDR3 bases: TGTGCCAGCAGTGTAACGGAAGGCTATGGCTACACCTTC.

V usage is TRBV3-1 (or the pseudogene TRBV3-2) and J usage is TRBJ1-6, with D hard to call. V was clipped by 3 bases and J by 7 bases, with 10 bases between them. Germline V gene lookup returns CDR1 LGHDT and CDR2 YNNKEL (reference sequence). The CDR3 runs to 14 residues. DNA for the CDR3: TGTGCCAGCAGCCAGCGCTCGATCAATTCACCCCTCCACTTT. Protein: CASSQRSINSPLHF.

This clone has a single count. The chain has TRBV4-3 and TRBJ2-7, with TRBD1 matching 12 bases. Germline V gene data show CDR1 as LGHNA and CDR2 as YSLEER. The length of the CDR3 is 14 residues. Trimming removed 4 bases from V and 6 bases from J; junction bases left unmatched: 4. CDR3 region: CASSPGTGGFEQYF. CDR3 coding DNA: TGCGCCAGCAGCCCCGGGACAGGGGGCTTCGAGCAGTACTTC.

The table lists this clone with a count of one. The chain joins TRBV6-5 to TRBJ2-1; D not certain. Germline V gene lookup returns CDR1 MNHEY and CDR2 SVGAGI. Trimming shortened V by 0 bases and J by 5 bases, and 8 bases separated the two germline ends. This CDR3 has 14 amino acids. The CDR3 DNA sequence: TGTGCCAGCAGTTACTCTTCCGGTGACAATGAGCAGTTCTTC. As protein: CASSYSSGDNEQFF.

This chain joins TRBV2 and TRBJ1-4; D perhaps matches TRBD1 (6 bases). V dropped 8 bases and J dropped 0 bases, with 16 bases sitting between them. Germline CDR1 reads SNHLY; CDR2 reads FYNNEI. The CDR3 length is 16 residues. This CDR3 reads CASDKGGPATNEKLFF. The CDR3 nucleotides read TGTGCCAGCGACAAGGGGGGCCCGGCAACTAATGAAAAACTGTTTTTT.

This chain links TRBV5-5 with TRBJ1-1; D is perhaps TRBD1 (5 bases). The V gene lost 3 bases and the J gene lost 1 base, with 13 bases spanning the gap. Per the germline V gene, CDR1 is SGHKS and CDR2 is YYEKEE (reference sequence). This CDR3 contains 15 residues. Here the CDR3 DNA reads TGTGCCAGCAGCTCGGGTCGGGGGTCGAACACTGAAGCTTTCTTT. It codes for CASSSGRGSNTEAFF.

The chain couples TRBV19 to TRBJ2-1, with 7 nucleotides matching TRBD1. The CDR3 runs to 16 residues. J gave up 6 bases and V 5 bases, and 13 bases lay outside the gene matches. Germline V lookup: CDR1 LNHDA, CDR2 SQIVND (reference sequence). The CDR3: CASSSTGELVTNEQFF. CDR3 in DNA: TGTGCCAGTAGTTCAACAGGGGAATTGGTTACCAATGAGCAGTTCTTC.

The rearrangement joins TRBV18 to TRBJ1-1, with 7 bases aligning to TRBD1. CDR3 length: 18 amino acids. V lost 5 bases and J lost 1; bases outside the gene matches: 16. CDR1 and CDR2 (germline): KGHSH, LQKENI. CDR3 DNA sequence: TGTGCCAGCTCAAAGACCGCCGGGACAGCCGGAAGGAACACTGAAGCTTTCTTT. It translates to CASSKTAGTAGRNTEAFF.

The chain uses TRBV3-1 (or the pseudogene TRBV3-2) and TRBJ1-2, with 7 bases identical to TRBD1. The CDR3 is 16 amino acids. CDR1 and CDR2 from the germline V gene are LGHDT and YNNKEL (reference sequence). Trimming removed 4 bases from V and 1 base from J; junction bases left unmatched: 9. CDR3 in DNA: TGTGCCAGCAGCCCAAACCTACAGGGGCTTAACTATGGCTACACCTTC. As protein: CASSPNLQGLNYGYTF.

This chain joins TRBV18 and TRBJ1-3, with 11 bases identical to TRBD1. Germline lookup yields CDR1 KGHSH and CDR2 LQKENI. CDR3 length: 17 amino acids. With V trimmed by 4 bases and J by 4 bases, 9 bases remained unmatched. The CDR3 here is CASSQTPGQGVGNTIYF. The CDR3 region has the DNA TGTGCCAGCTCACAAACTCCGGGACAGGGGGTCGGAAACACCATATATTTT.